This TCR beta chain was recorded in a study of T cells in Graves' hyperthyroidism and ophthalmopathy. General study results and limits: Ophthalmopathy prediction by the model preceded onset by a median approximately six months.

The sample holds a few counts of this clonotype. Its antigen is undetermined. RNA transcripts served as the template for amplifying TCR beta CDR3 regions. First-round RT-PCR of the TCR CDR3 relied on the HTBI primer set. TCRdb redid the calling of the multiplex PCR reads with MiXCR, one entry per CDR3 protein. The table includes approximately 610,000 distinct CDR3 sequences, roughly 14% detected once. Germline loops: CDR1 SGDLS, CDR2 YYNGEE. CDR3 length: 17 residues. J lost 4 bases, V lost 1 base, and 5 bases had no gene match. Material: blood. This TCR came from a woman aged 40 to 50 with Graves' ophthalmopathy. The chain recombines TRBV9 with TRBJ2-2; 12 nucleotides align to TRBD2. CDR3 protein: CASSVRLAGDFTGELFF. As DNA, the CDR3 is TGTGCCAGCAGCGTAAGACTAGCGGGAGATTTCACCGGGGAGCTGTTTTTT.